The T cell receptor (beta chain) described here comes from a study of identical twins. Overall study results and limits: Low generation probability was overrepresented in out-of-frame alpha sequences shared by twins.

As for this clonotype: Its antigen is as yet unknown.

CDR1 and CDR2 from the germline V gene are MGHRA and YSYEKL. V lost 1 base and J 5 bases, leaving 15 bases between the germline ends. The CDR3 totals 15 residues. Donors uniformly comprised healthy Caucasians. Template switching introduced a universal primer site, and the cDNA bore unique molecular identifiers. TCRdb redid the calling of the 5' RACE reads with MiXCR, one entry per CDR3 protein. The sample has 310,000 or so distinct CDR3 sequences, just under 9.5% seen once. The sample also formed part of further work on yellow fever vaccine responses in identical twins.

The material sequenced was CD8+ T cells sorted from blood. The chain is built from TRBV4-1 and TRBJ2-7; the D gene is possibly TRBD2 (6 bases). The source is a woman between 18 and 29 years old in good health. The CDR3: CASSQGLGLGNEQYF. For the CDR3, the DNA is TGCGCCAGCAGCCAAGGGTTGGGACTTGGCAACGAGCAGTACTTC.